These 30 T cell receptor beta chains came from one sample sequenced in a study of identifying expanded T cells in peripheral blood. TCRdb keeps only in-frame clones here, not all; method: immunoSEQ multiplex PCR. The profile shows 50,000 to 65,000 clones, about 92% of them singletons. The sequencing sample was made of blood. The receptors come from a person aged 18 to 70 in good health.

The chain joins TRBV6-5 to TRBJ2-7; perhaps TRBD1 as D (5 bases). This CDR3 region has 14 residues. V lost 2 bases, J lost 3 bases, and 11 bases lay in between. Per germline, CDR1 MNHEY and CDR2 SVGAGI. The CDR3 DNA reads TGTGCCAGCAGTTACCGGGCAGGGAACTACGAGCAGTACTTC. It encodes CASSYRAGNYEQYF.

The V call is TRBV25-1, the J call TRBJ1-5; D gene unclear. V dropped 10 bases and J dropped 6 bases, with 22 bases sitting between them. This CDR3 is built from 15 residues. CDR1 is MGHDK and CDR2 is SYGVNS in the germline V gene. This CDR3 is CAKQTEDMLLQPQHF. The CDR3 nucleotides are TGTGCCAAACAAACGGAAGATATGCTGCTTCAGCCCCAGCATTTT.

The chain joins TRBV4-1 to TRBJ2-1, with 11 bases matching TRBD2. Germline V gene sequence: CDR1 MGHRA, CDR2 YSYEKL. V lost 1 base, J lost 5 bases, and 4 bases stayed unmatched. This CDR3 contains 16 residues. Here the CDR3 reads CASSQALAGVNNEQFF. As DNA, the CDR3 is TGCGCCAGCAGCCAAGCACTAGCGGGAGTCAACAATGAGCAGTTCTTC.

For the CDR3, the DNA is TGTGCCAGCAGTCTACAGGGGATCGAGCAGTACTTC. This encodes CASSLQGIEQYF. The chain recombines TRBV11-2 with TRBJ2-7; 7 nucleotides line up with TRBD1. Germline trimming cut 6 bases from V and 6 bases from J; bases unmatched to any gene: 5. There are 12 residues in the CDR3. CDR1 and CDR2 (germline): SGHAT, FQNNGV. Full variable domain (outside the CDR3, taken from reference TRBV11-2 and TRBJ2-7): EAGVAQSPRYKIIEKRQSVAFWCNPISGHATLYWYQQILGQGPKLLIQFQNNGVVDDSQLPKDRFSAERLKGVDSTLKIQPAKLEDSAVYLCASSLQGIEQYFGPGTRLTVT.

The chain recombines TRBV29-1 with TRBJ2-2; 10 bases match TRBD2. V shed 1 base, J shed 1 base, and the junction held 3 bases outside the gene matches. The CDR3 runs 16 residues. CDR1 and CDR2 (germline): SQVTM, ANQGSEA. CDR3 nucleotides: TGCAGCGTTGAAGGGCTAGCGGGGGAGAACACCGGGGAGCTGTTTTTT. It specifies CSVEGLAGENTGELFF.

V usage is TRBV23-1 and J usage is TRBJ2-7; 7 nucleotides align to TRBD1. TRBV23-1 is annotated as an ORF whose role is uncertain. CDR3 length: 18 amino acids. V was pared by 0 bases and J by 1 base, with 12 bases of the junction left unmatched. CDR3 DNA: TGCGCCAGCAGTCAATCGATCCCTACAGGGGTTGGGTCCTACGAGCAGTACTTC. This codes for CASSQSIPTGVGSYEQYF.

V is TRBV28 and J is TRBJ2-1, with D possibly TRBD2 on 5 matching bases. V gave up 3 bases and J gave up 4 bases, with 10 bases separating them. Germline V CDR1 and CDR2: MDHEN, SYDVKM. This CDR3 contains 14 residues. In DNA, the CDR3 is TGTGCCAGCAGTTTTTTGAGGGTATACAATGAGCAGTTCTTC. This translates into CASSFLRVYNEQFF.

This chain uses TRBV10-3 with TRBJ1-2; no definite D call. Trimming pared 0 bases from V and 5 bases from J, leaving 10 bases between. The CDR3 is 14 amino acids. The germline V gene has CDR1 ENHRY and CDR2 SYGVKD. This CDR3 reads CAISESGSKYGYTF. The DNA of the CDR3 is TGTGCCATCAGTGAGTCTGGCAGCAAATATGGCTACACCTTC.

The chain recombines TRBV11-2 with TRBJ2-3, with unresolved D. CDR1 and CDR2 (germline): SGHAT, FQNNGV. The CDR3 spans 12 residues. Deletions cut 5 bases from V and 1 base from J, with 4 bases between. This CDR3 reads CASSTRTDTQYF. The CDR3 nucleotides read TGTGCCAGCAGCACCCGCACAGATACGCAGTATTTT.

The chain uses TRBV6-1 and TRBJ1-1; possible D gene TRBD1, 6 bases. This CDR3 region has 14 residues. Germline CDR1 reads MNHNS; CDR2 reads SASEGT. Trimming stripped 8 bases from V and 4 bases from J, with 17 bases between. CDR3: CASVFSGVGTEAFF. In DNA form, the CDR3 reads TGTGCCAGCGTTTTCTCAGGGGTCGGCACTGAAGCTTTCTTT.

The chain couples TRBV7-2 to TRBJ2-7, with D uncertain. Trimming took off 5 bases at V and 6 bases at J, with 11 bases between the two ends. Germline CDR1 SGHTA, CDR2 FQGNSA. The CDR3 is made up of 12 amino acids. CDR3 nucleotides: TGTGCCAGCAGCACAGACTGGAGCGAGCAGTACTTC. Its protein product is CASSTDWSEQYF.

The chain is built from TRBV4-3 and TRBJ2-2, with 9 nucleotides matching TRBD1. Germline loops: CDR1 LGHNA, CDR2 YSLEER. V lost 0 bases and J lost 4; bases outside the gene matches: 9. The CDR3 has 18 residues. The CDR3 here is CASSQDSTPGQGTGELFF. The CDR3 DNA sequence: TGCGCCAGCAGCCAAGATTCTACCCCGGGACAGGGCACCGGGGAGCTGTTTTTT.

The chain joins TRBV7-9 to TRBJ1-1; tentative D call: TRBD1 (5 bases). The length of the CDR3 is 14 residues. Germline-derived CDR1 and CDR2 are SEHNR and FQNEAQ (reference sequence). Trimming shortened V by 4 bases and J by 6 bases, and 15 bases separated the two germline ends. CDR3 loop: CASSSIKGRPEAFF. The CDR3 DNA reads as TGTGCCAGCAGCTCCATTAAGGGGAGACCTGAAGCTTTCTTT.

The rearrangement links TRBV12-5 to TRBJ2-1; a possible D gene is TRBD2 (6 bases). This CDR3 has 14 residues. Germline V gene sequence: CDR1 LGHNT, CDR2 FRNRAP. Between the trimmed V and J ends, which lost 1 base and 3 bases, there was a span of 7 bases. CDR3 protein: CASGLGGVYNEQFF. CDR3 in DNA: TGTGCTAGTGGTTTGGGCGGGGTCTACAATGAGCAGTTCTTC.

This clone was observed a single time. The CDR3 here is CASLVSRTTYEQYF. As DNA, the CDR3 is TGTGCCAGCCTGGTTTCGCGGACAACCTACGAGCAGTACTTC. The V gene is TRBV2, the J gene TRBJ2-7, with D possibly matching TRBD1 (5 bases). V was pared by 8 bases and J by 2 bases, with 16 bases between. This CDR3 contains 14 residues. Germline loops: CDR1 SNHLY, CDR2 FYNNEI.

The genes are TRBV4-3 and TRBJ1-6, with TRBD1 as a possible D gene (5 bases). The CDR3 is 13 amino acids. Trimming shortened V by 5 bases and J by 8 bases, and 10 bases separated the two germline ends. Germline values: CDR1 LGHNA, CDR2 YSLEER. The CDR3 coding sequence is TGCGCCAGCAGCTACATGGGGGATTCACCCCTCCACTTT. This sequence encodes CASSYMGDSPLHF.

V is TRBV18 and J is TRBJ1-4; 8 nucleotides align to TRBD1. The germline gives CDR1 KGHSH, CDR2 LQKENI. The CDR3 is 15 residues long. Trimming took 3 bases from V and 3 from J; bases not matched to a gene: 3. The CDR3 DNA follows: TGTGCCAGCTCACCTGGACAGGGCTCTAATGAAAAACTGTTTTTT. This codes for CASSPGQGSNEKLFF.

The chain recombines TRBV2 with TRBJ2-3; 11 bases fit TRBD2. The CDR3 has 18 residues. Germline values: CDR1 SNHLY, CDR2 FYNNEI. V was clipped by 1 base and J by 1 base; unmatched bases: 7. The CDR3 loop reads CASSEGWLAGGGTDTQYF. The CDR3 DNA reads TGTGCCAGCAGTGAAGGGTGGCTAGCGGGGGGAGGCACAGATACGCAGTATTTT.

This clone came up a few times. The CDR3, as DNA: TGTGCCAGCAGTTCAGTAGGGTACGGCTACACCTTC. Protein product: CASSSVGYGYTF. The chain combines TRBV2 with TRBJ1-2, with no clear D. Germline CDR1 and CDR2: SNHLY and FYNNEI. The CDR3 spans 12 residues. With 5 bases removed from V and 8 bases from J, the gap between germline ends came to 12 bases.

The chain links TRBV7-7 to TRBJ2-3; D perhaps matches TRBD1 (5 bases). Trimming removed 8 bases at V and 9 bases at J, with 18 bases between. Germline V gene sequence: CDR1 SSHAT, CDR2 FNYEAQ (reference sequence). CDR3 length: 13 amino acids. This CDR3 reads CASGTTGVTTQYF. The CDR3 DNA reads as TGTGCCAGCGGAACCACAGGCGTCACCACGCAGTATTTT.

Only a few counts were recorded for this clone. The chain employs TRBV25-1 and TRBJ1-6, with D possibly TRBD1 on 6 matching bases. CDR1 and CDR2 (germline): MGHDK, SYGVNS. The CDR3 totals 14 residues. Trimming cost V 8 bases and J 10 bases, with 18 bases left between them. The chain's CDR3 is CASPRNGGHSPLHF. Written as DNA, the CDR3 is TGTGCCAGCCCTAGAAATGGGGGGCACTCACCCCTCCACTTT.

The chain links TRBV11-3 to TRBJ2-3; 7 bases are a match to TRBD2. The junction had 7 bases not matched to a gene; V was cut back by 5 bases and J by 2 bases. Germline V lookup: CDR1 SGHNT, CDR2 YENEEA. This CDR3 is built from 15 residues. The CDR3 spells CASSLTGRLTDTQYF. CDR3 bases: TGTGCCAGCAGCCTAACCGGGAGGCTCACAGATACGCAGTATTTT.

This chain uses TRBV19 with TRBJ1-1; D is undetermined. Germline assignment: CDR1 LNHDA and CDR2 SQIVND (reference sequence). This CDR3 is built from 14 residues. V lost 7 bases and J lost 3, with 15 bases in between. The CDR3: CASTPFRWDTEAFF. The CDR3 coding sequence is TGTGCCAGTACCCCTTTCCGGTGGGACACTGAAGCTTTCTTT.

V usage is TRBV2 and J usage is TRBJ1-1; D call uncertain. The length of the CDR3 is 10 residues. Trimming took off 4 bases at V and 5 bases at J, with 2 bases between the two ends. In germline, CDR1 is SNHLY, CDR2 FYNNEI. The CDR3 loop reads CASSVTEAFF. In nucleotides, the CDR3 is TGTGCCAGCAGTGTTACTGAAGCTTTCTTT.

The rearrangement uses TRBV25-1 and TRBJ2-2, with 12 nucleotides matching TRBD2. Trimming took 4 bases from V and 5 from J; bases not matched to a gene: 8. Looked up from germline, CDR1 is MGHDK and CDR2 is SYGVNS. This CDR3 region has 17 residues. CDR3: CASSGLAGGPDTGELFF. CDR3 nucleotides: TGTGCCAGCAGTGGGCTAGCGGGAGGGCCGGATACCGGGGAGCTGTTTTTT.

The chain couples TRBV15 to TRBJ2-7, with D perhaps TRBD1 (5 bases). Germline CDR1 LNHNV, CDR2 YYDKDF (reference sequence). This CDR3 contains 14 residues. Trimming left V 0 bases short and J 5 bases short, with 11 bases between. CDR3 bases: TGTGCCACCAGCAGAGATCCAGGGCCAAACGAGCAGTACTTC. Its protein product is CATSRDPGPNEQYF.

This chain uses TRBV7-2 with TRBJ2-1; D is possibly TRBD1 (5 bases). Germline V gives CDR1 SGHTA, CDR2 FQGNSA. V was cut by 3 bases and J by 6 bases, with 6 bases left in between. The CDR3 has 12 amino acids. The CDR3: CASSFRGNEQFF. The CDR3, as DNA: TGTGCCAGCAGCTTTAGGGGCAATGAGCAGTTCTTC.

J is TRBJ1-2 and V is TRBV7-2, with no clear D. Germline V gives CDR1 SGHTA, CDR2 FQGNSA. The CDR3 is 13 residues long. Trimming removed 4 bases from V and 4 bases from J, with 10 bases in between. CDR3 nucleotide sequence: TGTGCCAGCAGCTCTTATCGGATCTATGGCTACACCTTC. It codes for CASSSYRIYGYTF.

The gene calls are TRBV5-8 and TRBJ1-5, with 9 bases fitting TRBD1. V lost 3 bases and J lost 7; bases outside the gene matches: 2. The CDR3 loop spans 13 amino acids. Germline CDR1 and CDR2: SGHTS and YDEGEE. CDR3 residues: CASSSDRGQPQHF. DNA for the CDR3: TGTGCCAGCAGCTCGGACAGGGGACAGCCCCAGCATTTT. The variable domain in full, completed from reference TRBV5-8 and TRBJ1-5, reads EAGVTQSPTHLIKTRGQQATLRCSPISGHTSVYWYQQALGLGLQFLLWYDEGEERNRGNFPPRFSGRQFPNYSSELNVNALELEDSALYLCASSSDRGQPQHFGDGTRLSIL.

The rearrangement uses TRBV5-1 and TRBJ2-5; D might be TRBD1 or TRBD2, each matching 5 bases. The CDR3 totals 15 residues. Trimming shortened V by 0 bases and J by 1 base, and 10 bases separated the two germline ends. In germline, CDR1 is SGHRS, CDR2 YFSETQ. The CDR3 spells CASSLDGGGQETQYF. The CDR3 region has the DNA TGCGCCAGCAGCTTGGATGGTGGGGGCCAAGAGACCCAGTACTTC.